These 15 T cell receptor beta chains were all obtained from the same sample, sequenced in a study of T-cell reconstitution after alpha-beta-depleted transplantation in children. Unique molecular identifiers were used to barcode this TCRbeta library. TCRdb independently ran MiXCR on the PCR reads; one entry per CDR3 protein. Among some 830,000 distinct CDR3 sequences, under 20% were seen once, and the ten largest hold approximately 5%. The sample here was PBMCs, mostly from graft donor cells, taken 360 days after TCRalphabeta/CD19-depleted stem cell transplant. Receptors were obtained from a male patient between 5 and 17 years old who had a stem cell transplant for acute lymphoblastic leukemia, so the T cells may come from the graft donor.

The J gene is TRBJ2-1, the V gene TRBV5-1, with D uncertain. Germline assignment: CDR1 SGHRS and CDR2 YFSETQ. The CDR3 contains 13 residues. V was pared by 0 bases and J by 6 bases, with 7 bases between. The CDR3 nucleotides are TGCGCCAGCAGCTTGGAACCGCGCAATGAGCAGTTCTTC. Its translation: CASSLEPRNEQFF.

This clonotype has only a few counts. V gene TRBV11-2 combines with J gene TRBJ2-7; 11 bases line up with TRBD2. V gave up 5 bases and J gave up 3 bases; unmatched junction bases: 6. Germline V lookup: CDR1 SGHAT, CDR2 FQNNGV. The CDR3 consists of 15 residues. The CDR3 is CASSPLAGGLYEQYF. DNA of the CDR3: TGTGCCAGCAGCCCCCTAGCGGGAGGACTCTACGAGCAGTACTTC.

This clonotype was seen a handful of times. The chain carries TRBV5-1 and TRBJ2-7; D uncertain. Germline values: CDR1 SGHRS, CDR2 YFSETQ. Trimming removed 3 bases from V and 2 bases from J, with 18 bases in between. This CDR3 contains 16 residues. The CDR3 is CASSYWFMGSTYEQYF. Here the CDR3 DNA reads TGCGCCAGCAGCTACTGGTTTATGGGCAGTACCTACGAGCAGTACTTC.

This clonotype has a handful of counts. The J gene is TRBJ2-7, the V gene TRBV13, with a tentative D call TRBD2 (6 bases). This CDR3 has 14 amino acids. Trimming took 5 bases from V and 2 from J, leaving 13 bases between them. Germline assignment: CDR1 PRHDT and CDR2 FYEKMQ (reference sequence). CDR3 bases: TGTGCCAGCAGCGTCTCGGGAGTCACCTACGAGCAGTACTTC. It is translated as CASSVSGVTYEQYF. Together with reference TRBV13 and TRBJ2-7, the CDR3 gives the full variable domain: AAGVIQSPRHLIKEKRETATLKCYPIPRHDTVYWYQQGPGQDPQFLISFYEKMQSDKGSIPDRFSAQQFSDYHSELNMSSLELGDSALYFCASSVSGVTYEQYFGPGTRLTVT.

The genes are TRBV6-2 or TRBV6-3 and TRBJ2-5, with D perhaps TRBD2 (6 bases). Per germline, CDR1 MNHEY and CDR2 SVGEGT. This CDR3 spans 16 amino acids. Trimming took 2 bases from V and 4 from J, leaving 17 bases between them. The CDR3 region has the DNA TGTGCCAGCAGTTACCAGGCGGGACCTGTGTCAGAGACCCAGTACTTC. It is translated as CASSYQAGPVSETQYF.

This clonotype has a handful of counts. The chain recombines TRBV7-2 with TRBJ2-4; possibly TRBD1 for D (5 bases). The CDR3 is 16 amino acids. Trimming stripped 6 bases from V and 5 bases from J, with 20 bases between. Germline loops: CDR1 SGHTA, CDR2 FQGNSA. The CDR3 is CASRIRGYELENIQYF. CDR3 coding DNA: TGTGCCAGCAGAATAAGGGGCTATGAGCTTGAAAACATTCAGTACTTC. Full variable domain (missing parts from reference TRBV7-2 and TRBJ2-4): GAGVSQSPSNKVTEKGKDVELRCDPISGHTALYWYRQSLGQGLEFLIYFQGNSAPDKSGLPSDRFSAERTGGSVSTLTIQRTQQEDSAVYLCASRIRGYELENIQYFGAGTRLSVL.

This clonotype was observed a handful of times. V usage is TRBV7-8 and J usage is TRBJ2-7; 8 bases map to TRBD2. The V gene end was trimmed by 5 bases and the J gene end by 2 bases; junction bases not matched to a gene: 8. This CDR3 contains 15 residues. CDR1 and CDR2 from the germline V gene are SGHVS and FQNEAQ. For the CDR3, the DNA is TGTGCCAGCAGCCCTAGCCGACTAGCGCCCTACGAGCAGTACTTC. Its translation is CASSPSRLAPYEQYF. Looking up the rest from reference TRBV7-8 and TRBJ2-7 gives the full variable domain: GAGVSQSPRYKVAKRGQDVALRCDPISGHVSLFWYQQALGQGPEFLTYFQNEAQLDKSGLPSDRFFAERPEGSVSTLKIQRTQQEDSAVYLCASSPSRLAPYEQYFGPGTRLTVT.

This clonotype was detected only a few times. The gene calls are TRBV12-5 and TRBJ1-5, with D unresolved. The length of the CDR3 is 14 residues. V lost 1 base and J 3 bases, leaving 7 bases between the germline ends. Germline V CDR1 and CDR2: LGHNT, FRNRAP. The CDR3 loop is CASGLGVINQPQHF. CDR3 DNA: TGTGCTAGTGGTTTGGGGGTTATCAATCAGCCCCAGCATTTT.

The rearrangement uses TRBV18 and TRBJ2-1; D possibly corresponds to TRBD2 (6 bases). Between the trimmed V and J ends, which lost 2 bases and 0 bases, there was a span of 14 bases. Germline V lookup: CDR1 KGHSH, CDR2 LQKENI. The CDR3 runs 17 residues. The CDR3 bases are TGTGCCAGCTCACCAGGGGGGTTCTCGAGCTCCTACAATGAGCAGTTCTTC. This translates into CASSPGGFSSSYNEQFF.

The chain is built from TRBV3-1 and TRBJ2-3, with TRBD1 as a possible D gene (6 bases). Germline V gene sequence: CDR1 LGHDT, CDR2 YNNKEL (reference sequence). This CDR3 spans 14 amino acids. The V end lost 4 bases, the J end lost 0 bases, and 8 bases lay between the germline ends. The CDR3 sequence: CASSRTASTDTQYF. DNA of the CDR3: TGTGCCAGCAGCCGGACAGCTAGCACAGATACGCAGTATTTT.

The CDR3 loop is CATPKERANVLTF. The CDR3 coding sequence is TGTGCCACCCCCAAGGAGAGGGCCAACGTCCTGACTTTC. V and J are TRBV7-9 and TRBJ2-6; the D is unclear. CDR1 is SEHNR, CDR2 FQNEAQ, per germline (reference sequence). V lost 10 bases and J 5 bases, leaving 12 bases between the germline ends. The CDR3 contains 13 residues.

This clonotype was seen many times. CDR3 loop: CASSTSGRSYNEQFF. CDR3 bases: TGTGCCAGCAGCACTAGCGGGAGATCCTACAATGAGCAGTTCTTC. V usage is TRBV9 and J usage is TRBJ2-1; the match to TRBD2 covers 11 bases. Germline CDR1 SGDLS, CDR2 YYNGEE. The trim removed 4 bases at V and 1 base at J, leaving 1 base unmatched. The CDR3 has 15 amino acids.

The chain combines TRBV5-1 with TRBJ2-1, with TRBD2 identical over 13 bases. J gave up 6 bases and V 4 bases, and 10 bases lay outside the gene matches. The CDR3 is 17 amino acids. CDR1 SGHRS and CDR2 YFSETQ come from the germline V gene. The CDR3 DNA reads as TGCGCCAGCAGCACCTGGACTAGCGGGAGTTTATTCAATGAGCAGTTCTTC. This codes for CASSTWTSGSLFNEQFF.

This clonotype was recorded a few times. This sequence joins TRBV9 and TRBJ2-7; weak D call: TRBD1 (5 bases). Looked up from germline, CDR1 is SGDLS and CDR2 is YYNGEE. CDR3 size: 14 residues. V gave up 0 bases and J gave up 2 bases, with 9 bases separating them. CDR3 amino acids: CASSVGGLAYEQYF. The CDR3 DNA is TGTGCCAGCAGCGTAGGGGGCCTCGCCTACGAGCAGTACTTC.

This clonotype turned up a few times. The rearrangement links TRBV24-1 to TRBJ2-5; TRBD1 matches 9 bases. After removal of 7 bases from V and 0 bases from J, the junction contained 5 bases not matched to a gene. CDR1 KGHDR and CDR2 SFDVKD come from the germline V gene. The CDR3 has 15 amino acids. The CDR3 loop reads CATRHTGGDQETQYF. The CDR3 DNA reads TGTGCCACCAGACATACAGGGGGCGACCAAGAGACCCAGTACTTC.